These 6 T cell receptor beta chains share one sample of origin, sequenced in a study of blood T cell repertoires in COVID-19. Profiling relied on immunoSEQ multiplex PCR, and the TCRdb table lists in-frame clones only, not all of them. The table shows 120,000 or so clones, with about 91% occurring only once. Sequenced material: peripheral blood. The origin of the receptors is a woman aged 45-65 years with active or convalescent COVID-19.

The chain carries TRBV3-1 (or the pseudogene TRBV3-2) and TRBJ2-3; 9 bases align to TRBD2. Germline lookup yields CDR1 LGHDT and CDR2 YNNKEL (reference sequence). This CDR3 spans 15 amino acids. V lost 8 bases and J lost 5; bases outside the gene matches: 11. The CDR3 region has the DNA TGTGCCAGCCGCGGAGTAGCGGGAGTCCGAGATACGCAGTATTTT. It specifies CASRGVAGVRDTQYF.

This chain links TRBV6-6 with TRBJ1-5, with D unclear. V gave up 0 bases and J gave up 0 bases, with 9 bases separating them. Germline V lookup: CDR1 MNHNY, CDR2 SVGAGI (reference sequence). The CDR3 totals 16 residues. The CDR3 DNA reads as TGTGCCAGCAGTTACTCCGGCGACTATAGCAATCAGCCCCAGCATTTT. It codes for CASSYSGDYSNQPQHF.

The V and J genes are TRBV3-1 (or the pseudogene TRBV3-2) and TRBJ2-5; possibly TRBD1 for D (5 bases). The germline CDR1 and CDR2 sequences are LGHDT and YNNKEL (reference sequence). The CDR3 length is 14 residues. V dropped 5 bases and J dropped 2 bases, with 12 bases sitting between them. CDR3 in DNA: TGTGCCAGCAGCTCTAGGGGTCGTCAAGAGACCCAGTACTTC. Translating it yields CASSSRGRQETQYF.

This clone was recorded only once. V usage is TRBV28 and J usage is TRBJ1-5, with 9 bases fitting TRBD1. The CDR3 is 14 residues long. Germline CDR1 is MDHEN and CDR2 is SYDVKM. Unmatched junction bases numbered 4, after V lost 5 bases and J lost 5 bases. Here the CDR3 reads CASSTGQGHQPQHF. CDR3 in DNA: TGTGCCAGCAGTACCGGACAGGGGCATCAGCCCCAGCATTTT.

CDR3 region: CASSLNPTSGGTGELFF. The CDR3 nucleotides are TGCGCCAGCAGCTTGAATCCGACTAGCGGCGGCACCGGGGAGCTGTTTTTT. This rearrangement joins TRBV5-1 to TRBJ2-2, with TRBD2 matching over 9 bases. The CDR3 loop spans 17 amino acids. V gave up 1 base and J gave up 4 bases; unmatched junction bases: 8. From germline, CDR1 is SGHRS and CDR2 YFSETQ.

CDR3 amino acids: CASSPPRSGANVLTF. The DNA of the CDR3 is TGTGCCAGCTCACCGCCTAGGTCTGGGGCCAACGTCCTGACTTTC. V and J are TRBV18 and TRBJ2-6; no firm D call. Germline assignment: CDR1 KGHSH and CDR2 LQKENI. This CDR3 has 15 amino acids. V lost 3 bases and J lost 1, with 7 bases in between.